The 4 T cell receptor beta chains in this list originate from one sample, sequenced in a study of blood T cell repertoires in COVID-19. Method: immunoSEQ multiplex PCR; TCRdb's copy keeps in-frame clones and lacks some. Of some 110,000 clones listed, approximately 85% were seen once; the top ten hold 1.1% to 1.5%. Specimen: peripheral blood. All receptors derive from a man between 35 and 55 years old with acute or convalescent COVID-19.

The CDR3 region is CASSSRAQPQHF. The CDR3 DNA reads TGTGCCAGCAGTTCCAGGGCGCAGCCCCAGCATTTT. This chain joins TRBV12-3 or TRBV12-4 and TRBJ1-5; D might be TRBD1 (5 bases). The length of the CDR3 is 12 residues. Trimming pared 4 bases from V and 7 bases from J, leaving 8 bases between.

J is TRBJ1-1 and V is TRBV28; D gene uncertain. Germline CDR1 and CDR2: MDHEN and SYDVKM. The CDR3 spans 11 residues. With 4 bases removed from V and 13 bases from J, the gap between germline ends came to 13 bases. Here the CDR3 DNA reads TGTGCCAGCAGTTCCCTAAACCGTGGTTTCTTT. Amino acids: CASSSLNRGFF.

The V and J genes are TRBV10-3 and TRBJ2-1; 8 nucleotides agree with TRBD2. This CDR3 is 14 amino acids long. Germline CDR1 ENHRY, CDR2 SYGVKD. V shed 11 bases, J shed 7 bases, and the junction held 13 bases outside the gene matches. The CDR3 DNA follows: TGTGCCGGCAGCGGGGGTAACTCTGAAAATGAGCAGTTCTTC. The encoded protein is CAGSGGNSENEQFF.

The chain employs TRBV6-2 or TRBV6-3 and TRBJ2-7; D remains unclear. The V end was cut by 1 base, the J end by 0 bases, with 4 bases between. The CDR3 has 13 amino acids. The germline V gene has CDR1 MNHEY and CDR2 SVGEGT. The DNA for the CDR3 is TGTGCCAGCAGTTACTTACACTCCTACGAGCAGTACTTC. Amino acid sequence: CASSYLHSYEQYF.